This T cell receptor (beta chain) came from a study of T-cell reconstitution after alpha-beta-depleted transplantation in children. This clonotype was counted only a few times. The CDR3 contains 14 residues. V lost 5 bases and J lost 11, with 21 bases in between. A TCRbeta library incorporating unique molecular identifiers was prepared. Via MiXCR, TCRdb re-called the PCR reads, giving one row per CDR3 protein. The repertoire has approximately 350,000 distinct CDR3 sequences, about 9.3% of them found once; the top ten carry roughly 2.5%. The gene calls are TRBV12-3 or TRBV12-4 and TRBJ1-1, with D maybe TRBD1 (6 bases). This specimen was PBMCs from the stem cell graft donor, taken from the stem cell graft. The sequence derives from a human donor who donated a stem cell graft to a child with acute lymphoblastic leukemia. The CDR3 sequence: CASSPPDSSYRAFF. As DNA, the CDR3 is TGTGCCAGCAGTCCACCGGACAGCTCGTATCGGGCTTTCTTT.